This T cell receptor beta chain was recovered during a study of CD8+ T cells in alopecia areata. The overall study: Twice daily, treated patients received 5 to 10 mg of oral tofacitinib. Tofacitinib ran 6 to 18 months, followed by 6 months off drug. Study-level results: Scalp specimens additionally yield sequences from normal skin's resident alphabeta T cells. Scalp clonality decreased significantly with tofacitinib, and so did expanded CD8+ clones among the top 100.

The treatment here: oral pan-JAK inhibitor, 5-10 mg twice daily. In this sample, this clone turned up a few times. Its target is not known. Isolated RNA was reverse transcribed into cDNA used as the sequencing template. The data were produced by immunoSEQ multiplex PCR, yet TCRdb's version contains in-frame clones alone and is incomplete. The sample has approximately 120,000 clones, 60% to 65% seen once. Germline assignment: CDR1 MNHEY and CDR2 SMNVEV (reference sequence). The V gene end was trimmed by 6 bases and the J gene end by 11 bases; junction bases not matched to a gene: 9. CDR3 length equals 12 residues.

The rearrangement uses TRBV27 and TRBJ1-2; 7 bases line up with TRBD1. This receptor was taken from a human donor with alopecia areata. The sequencing here drew on CD4+ T cells sorted from blood, taken at week 4, from a patient treated with tofacitinib. CDR3 region: CASSPHTGEYTF. CDR3 nucleotides: TGTGCCAGCAGCCCGCACACAGGGGAGTACACCTTC.